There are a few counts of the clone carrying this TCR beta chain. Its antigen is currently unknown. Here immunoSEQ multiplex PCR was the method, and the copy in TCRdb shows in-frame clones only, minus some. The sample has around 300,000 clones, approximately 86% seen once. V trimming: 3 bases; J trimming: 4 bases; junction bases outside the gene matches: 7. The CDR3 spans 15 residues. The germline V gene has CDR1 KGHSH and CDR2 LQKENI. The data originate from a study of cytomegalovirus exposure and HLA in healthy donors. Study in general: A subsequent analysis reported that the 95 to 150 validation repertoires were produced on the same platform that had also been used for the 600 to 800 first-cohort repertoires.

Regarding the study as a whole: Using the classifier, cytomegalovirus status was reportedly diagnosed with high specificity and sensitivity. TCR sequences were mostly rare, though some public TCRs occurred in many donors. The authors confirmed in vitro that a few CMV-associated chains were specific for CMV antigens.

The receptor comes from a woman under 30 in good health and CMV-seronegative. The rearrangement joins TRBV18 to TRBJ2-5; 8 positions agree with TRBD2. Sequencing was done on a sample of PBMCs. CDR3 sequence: CASSPRGGVRETQYF. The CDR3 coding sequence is TGTGCCAGCTCACCTCGGGGGGGTGTGAGAGAGACCCAGTACTTC.